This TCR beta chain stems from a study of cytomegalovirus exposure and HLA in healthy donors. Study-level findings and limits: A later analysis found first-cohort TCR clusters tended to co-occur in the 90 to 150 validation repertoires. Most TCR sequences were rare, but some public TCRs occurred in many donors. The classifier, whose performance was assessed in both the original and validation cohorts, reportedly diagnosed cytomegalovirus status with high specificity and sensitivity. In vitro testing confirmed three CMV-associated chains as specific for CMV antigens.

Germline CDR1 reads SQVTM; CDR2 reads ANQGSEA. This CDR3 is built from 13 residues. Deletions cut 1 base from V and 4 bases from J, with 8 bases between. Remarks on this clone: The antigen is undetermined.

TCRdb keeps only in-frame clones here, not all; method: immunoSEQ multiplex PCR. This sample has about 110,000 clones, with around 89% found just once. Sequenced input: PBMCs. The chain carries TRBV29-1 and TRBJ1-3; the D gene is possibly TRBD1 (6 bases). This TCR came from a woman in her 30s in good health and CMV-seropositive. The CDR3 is CSVEGQGGNTIYF. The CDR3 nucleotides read TGCAGCGTTGAAGGGCAGGGGGGAAACACCATATATTTT.